A few counts support the clone carrying this T cell receptor (beta chain). Germline CDR1 and CDR2: SGHAT and FQNNGV. V gave up 1 base and J gave up 0 bases; unmatched junction bases: 6. The CDR3 covers 16 residues. The entry originates in a study of PD-L1 blockade in urothelial cancer. At the level of the study: Patients started atezolizumab in the mid-2010s, 1,200 mg intravenously every 3 weeks.

A spike-in of synthetic TCR analog templates was added to each PCR. This table comes from immunoSEQ multiplex PCR, and its TCRdb copy is limited to in-frame clones, with some not included. Of approximately 63,000 clones in the sample, 80% to 90% are singletons; the top ten hold around 1.6%. This sample's time point: pretreatment peripheral blood. Each patient's cancer was a locally advanced or metastatic urothelial carcinoma. The specimen was PBMCs, collected around atezolizumab (anti-PD-L1) treatment. This chain joins TRBV11-2 and TRBJ2-7; TRBD2 aligns across 7 bases. The clonotype was recovered from a man in his sixties or seventies with urothelial cancer. The CDR3 sequence: CASSLVGGRSSYEQYF. CDR3 DNA: TGTGCCAGCAGCTTAGTGGGAGGGCGGAGCTCCTACGAGCAGTACTTC.